The 27 T cell receptor beta chains below all came from one sample that was sequenced in a study of human thymus T cells. Using immunoSEQ multiplex PCR, the repertoire was profiled, and TCRdb retains in-frame clones only, with some absent. The sample lists roughly 130,000 clones, around 94% occurring once. Thymic tissue was derived from resections collected during corrective heart surgery. Sequences were obtained from thymus tissue. The receptors here all came from a boy younger than two with a congenital heart defect but otherwise immunologically healthy.

This clone is a singleton in its sample. The chain couples TRBV14 to TRBJ2-1; 8 nucleotides agree with TRBD2. Germline trimming cut 4 bases from V and 5 bases from J; bases unmatched to any gene: 4. The CDR3 has 14 residues. The V gene's germline CDR1 is SGHDN and CDR2 FVKESK. The chain's CDR3 is CASSRGGGNNEQFF. CDR3 nucleotide sequence: TGTGCCAGCAGCCGGGGCGGGGGGAACAATGAGCAGTTCTTC. Complete variable domain (other parts from reference TRBV14 and TRBJ2-1): EAGVTQFPSHSVIEKGQTVTLRCDPISGHDNLYWYRRVMGKEIKFLLHFVKESKQDESGMPNNRFLAERTGGTYSTLKVQPAELEDSGVYFCASSRGGGNNEQFFGPGTRLTVL.

The V call is TRBV5-4, the J call TRBJ2-5; tentatively, D is TRBD1 or TRBD2 (5 bases each). CDR1 is SGHNT and CDR2 is YYREEE in the germline V gene (reference sequence). Trimming shortened V by 5 bases and J by 4 bases, and 12 bases separated the two germline ends. The CDR3 totals 13 residues. Here the CDR3 reads CASRGEGRETQYF. In nucleotides, the CDR3 is TGTGCCAGCAGGGGAGAGGGGAGAGAGACCCAGTACTTC.

The rearrangement uses TRBV5-1 and TRBJ1-2; possibly TRBD1 for D (5 bases). The CDR3 has 17 amino acids. Germline lookup yields CDR1 SGHRS and CDR2 YFSETQ. Trimming removed 4 bases at V and 3 bases at J, with 22 bases between. CDR3 loop: CASSPVRDSPSYYGYTF. CDR3 nucleotides: TGCGCCAGCAGCCCCGTACGCGACAGCCCATCTTACTATGGCTACACCTTC.

The V call is TRBV4-3, the J call TRBJ1-2; D is possibly TRBD1 (6 bases). Trimming shortened V by 1 base and J by 3 bases, and 12 bases separated the two germline ends. From germline, CDR1 is LGHNA and CDR2 YSLEER. The CDR3 is 15 residues long. The CDR3 is CASSQGRQAYYGYTF. CDR3 nucleotide sequence: TGCGCCAGCAGCCAAGGCAGACAGGCCTACTATGGCTACACCTTC.

The chain links TRBV28 to TRBJ1-6, with a weak D call TRBD1 (5 bases). The CDR3 is 18 amino acids. The germline V gene encodes CDR1 MDHEN and CDR2 SYDVKM. The V gene lost 2 bases and the J gene lost 0 bases, with 14 bases spanning the gap. The CDR3 reads CASSLLRGAGSYNSPLHF. DNA for the CDR3: TGTGCCAGCAGTTTACTAAGGGGCGCGGGCTCCTATAATTCACCCCTCCACTTT. The whole variable domain, remainder taken from reference TRBV28 and TRBJ1-6, is DVKVTQSSRYLVKRTGEKVFLECVQDMDHENMFWYRQDPGLGLRLIYFSYDVKMKEKGDIPEGYSVSREKKERFSLILESASTNQTSMYLCASSLLRGAGSYNSPLHFGNGTRLTVT.

The genes are TRBV15 and TRBJ1-1; 8 bases are shared with TRBD1. With V trimmed by 0 bases and J by 5 bases, 8 bases remained unmatched. This CDR3 is 16 amino acids long. Germline-derived CDR1 and CDR2 are LNHNV and YYDKDF (reference sequence). In nucleotides, the CDR3 is TGTGCCACCAGCAGAGATTGGCAGGGGGCGCGAACTGAAGCTTTCTTT. Translation: CATSRDWQGARTEAFF.

V usage is TRBV28 and J usage is TRBJ2-2; D not certain. The germline V and J ends were trimmed by 3 bases and 1 base, with 9 bases remaining between them. The CDR3 runs 15 residues. The germline V gene has CDR1 MDHEN and CDR2 SYDVKM. The CDR3 region is CASSFKGENTGELFF. The CDR3 DNA sequence: TGTGCCAGCAGTTTTAAGGGTGAGAACACCGGGGAGCTGTTTTTT.

CDR3 DNA: TGTGCCACCAGCATGCCCGGGACAGACTATGGCTACACCTTC. Protein: CATSMPGTDYGYTF. The J gene is TRBJ1-2, the V gene TRBV15, with TRBD1 matching over 7 bases. V was pared by 4 bases and J by 3 bases, with 5 bases of the junction left unmatched. Germline V gives CDR1 LNHNV, CDR2 YYDKDF (reference sequence). This CDR3 spans 14 amino acids.

J is TRBJ2-3 and V is TRBV4-3; D unresolved. CDR1 is LGHNA and CDR2 is YSLEER in the germline V gene. The CDR3 spans 14 residues. Trimming stripped 4 bases from V and 2 bases from J, with 10 bases between. In nucleotides, the CDR3 is TGCGCCAGCAGCCGACGGGCACACACAGATACGCAGTATTTT. Encoded protein: CASSRRAHTDTQYF.

The chain employs TRBV5-4 and TRBJ2-1, with 11 bases that match TRBD2. J gave up 8 bases and V 0 bases, and 7 bases lay outside the gene matches. The CDR3 sequence is 16 residues long. The germline V gene has CDR1 SGHNT and CDR2 YYREEE (reference sequence). The CDR3 here is CASSLVPSGGRYEQFF. As DNA, the CDR3 is TGTGCCAGCAGCTTGGTTCCTAGCGGGGGGCGTTATGAGCAGTTCTTC.

The chain couples TRBV30 to TRBJ2-2, with D possibly being TRBD1 or TRBD2 (5 bases each). Germline V gene lookup returns CDR1 GTSNPN and CDR2 SVGIG (reference sequence). V was clipped by 2 bases and J by 5 bases, with 15 bases between them. There are 15 residues in the CDR3. CDR3 nucleotides: TGTGCCTGGAGTCCCCCGGGGCCCTTAACCGGGGAGCTGTTTTTT. It codes for CAWSPPGPLTGELFF.

The V call is TRBV7-9, the J call TRBJ1-3; possible D gene TRBD1, 6 bases. The CDR3 has 16 residues. The ends were cut back, 4 bases at V and 0 bases at J, with 13 bases in the middle. Germline V gene sequence: CDR1 SEHNR, CDR2 FQNEAQ (reference sequence). CDR3 nucleotides: TGTGCCAGCAGCTCAGGACAGCCAAGCTCTGGAAACACCATATATTTT. Encoded protein: CASSSGQPSSGNTIYF.

The V gene is TRBV5-1, the J gene TRBJ1-3; TRBD1 might be the D (6 bases). The germline V gene has CDR1 SGHRS and CDR2 YFSETQ. The CDR3 runs 15 residues. The V and J ends lost 5 bases and 6 bases respectively, with 18 bases between them. CDR3 sequence (DNA): TGCGCCAGCAGAAGTACAGGGTTTAATGCAAACACCATATATTTT. Translation gives CASRSTGFNANTIYF.

CDR3 amino acids: CASTGLGYNEQFF. The CDR3 DNA reads as TGTGCCAGCACGGGACTAGGGTACAATGAGCAGTTCTTC. This chain links TRBV2 with TRBJ2-1, with TRBD2 matching 8 bases. With V trimmed by 7 bases and J by 4 bases, 3 bases remained unmatched. This CDR3 is built from 13 residues. Germline-derived CDR1 and CDR2 are SNHLY and FYNNEI.

The chain combines TRBV7-9 with TRBJ2-2; 7 bases are shared with TRBD1. V lost 5 bases, J lost 3 bases, and 9 bases stayed unmatched. The CDR3 contains 16 residues. Germline assignment: CDR1 SEHNR and CDR2 FQNEAQ (reference sequence). CDR3 sequence: CASSLEGTVDTGELFF. The CDR3 region has the DNA TGTGCCAGCAGCCTAGAAGGGACAGTGGACACCGGGGAGCTGTTTTTT.

This sequence joins TRBV28 and TRBJ2-7; D uncertain. In germline, CDR1 is MDHEN, CDR2 SYDVKM. The V and J ends lost 6 bases and 1 base respectively, with 10 bases between them. The CDR3 extends over 13 amino acids. The CDR3, as DNA: TGTGCCAGCAGGGCCCCGAGATCCTACGAGCAGTACTTC. Translation gives CASRAPRSYEQYF.

The chain uses TRBV4-1 and TRBJ2-7, with 11 bases that match TRBD1. Germline V lookup: CDR1 MGHRA, CDR2 YSYEKL. V shed 3 bases and J 0 bases; nucleotides not matched to a gene: 7. This CDR3 is built from 17 residues. CDR3 bases: TGCGCCAGCAGCCACGCAGGGACAGGGGGATTCTCCTACGAGCAGTACTTC. This codes for CASSHAGTGGFSYEQYF.

This chain links TRBV10-2 with TRBJ1-1; 10 positions agree with TRBD1. This CDR3 comprises 16 residues. After removal of 9 bases from V and 3 bases from J, the junction contained 13 bases not matched to a gene. Germline-derived CDR1 and CDR2 are WSHSY and SAAADI. The CDR3 spells CASSPGQGNCDTEAFF. DNA for the CDR3: TGCGCCAGTTCCCCGGGACAGGGGAATTGTGACACTGAAGCTTTCTTT.

The chain joins TRBV30 to TRBJ2-5; maybe TRBD2 (5 bases). Trimming left V 2 bases short and J 5 bases short, with 12 bases between. This CDR3 region has 13 residues. Germline loops: CDR1 GTSNPN, CDR2 SVGIG (reference sequence). The CDR3 nucleotides are TGTGCCTGGAGTAGGAGACTAACGGAGACCCAGTACTTC. Encoded protein: CAWSRRLTETQYF. Based on the CDR3 plus reference TRBV30 and TRBJ2-5, the full variable domain is SQTIHQWPATLVQPVGSPLSLECTVEGTSNPNLYWYRQAAGRGLQLLFYSVGIGQISSEVPQNLSASRPQDRQFILSSKKLLLSDSGFYLCAWSRRLTETQYFGPGTRLLVL.

The chain joins TRBV30 to TRBJ2-1; 10 nucleotides agree with TRBD2. The CDR3 extends over 18 amino acids. The germline CDR1 and CDR2 sequences are GTSNPN and SVGIG (reference sequence). The ends lost 1 base at V and 7 bases at J; junction bases unmatched: 16. The CDR3 coding sequence is TGTGCCTGGAGTGGAACACGGGGTGGTAGCGGGGGGACTAATGAGCAGTTCTTC. Translating it yields CAWSGTRGGSGGTNEQFF.

The chain joins TRBV11-2 to TRBJ2-5, with D tentatively TRBD2 (6 bases). V gave up 6 bases and J gave up 1 base, with 12 bases separating them. In germline, CDR1 is SGHAT, CDR2 FQNNGV. The CDR3 totals 14 residues. CDR3 amino acids: CASRVRRGQETQYF. The CDR3 bases are TGTGCCAGCAGGGTTCGGCGGGGCCAAGAGACCCAGTACTTC.

The chain links TRBV1 to TRBJ2-5; the table's D call, TRBD2, was not checked against the DNA. TRBV1 is a pseudogene. The CDR3 loop spans 19 amino acids. The CDR3 loop is CTSSQESRLAGGPGETQYF. The CDR3, as DNA: TGCACCAGCAGCCAAGAAAGTAGACTAGCGGGGGGGCCCGGGGAGACCCAGTACTTC.

A single count supports this clone. The chain is built from TRBV29-1 and TRBJ2-3; D unclear. The length of the CDR3 is 13 residues. Trimming cost V 6 bases and J 0 bases, with 10 bases left between them. The V gene's germline CDR1 is SQVTM and CDR2 ANQGSEA. For the CDR3, the DNA is TGCAGCGTCCTCGTTCCCAGCACAGATACGCAGTATTTT. Protein product: CSVLVPSTDTQYF.

The chain joins TRBV6-1 to TRBJ1-2; 7 positions agree with TRBD1. The trim removed 6 bases at V and 6 bases at J, leaving 7 bases unmatched. The CDR3 contains 13 residues. Germline V gene data show CDR1 as MNHNS and CDR2 as SASEGT. CDR3 nucleotides: TGTGCCAGCAGACGAACAGGGGTCAATGGCTACACCTTC. Residues: CASRRTGVNGYTF.

This clone was observed once. This specimen includes other DNA sequences encoding the same CDR3. V usage is TRBV12-5 and J usage is TRBJ1-1, with D hard to call. The CDR3 runs 11 residues. The V gene lost 4 bases and the J gene lost 5 bases, with 5 bases spanning the gap. Germline V lookup: CDR1 LGHNT, CDR2 FRNRAP. CDR3 loop: CASGSDTEAFF. The CDR3 nucleotides read TGTGCTAGTGGTTCGGATACTGAAGCTTTCTTT.

This chain links TRBV30 with TRBJ1-1; D is undetermined. The CDR3 is 14 amino acids. CDR1 is GTSNPN, CDR2 SVGIG, per germline (reference sequence). V gave up 2 bases and J gave up 2 bases, with 12 bases separating them. Here the CDR3 DNA reads TGTGCCTGGAGTCATTTAGGGCCTAACACTGAAGCTTTCTTT. This translates into CAWSHLGPNTEAFF.

The chain employs TRBV5-6 and TRBJ1-2; D remains unclear. Per germline, CDR1 SGHDT and CDR2 YYEEEE. The CDR3 extends over 12 amino acids. Trimming shortened V by 3 bases and J by 4 bases, and 7 bases separated the two germline ends. For the CDR3, the DNA is TGTGCCAGCAGCTCGCTGGGCTATGGCTACACCTTC. The encoded protein is CASSSLGYGYTF. Filled out from reference TRBV5-6 and TRBJ1-2, the complete variable domain reads DAGVTQSPTHLIKTRGQQVTLRCSPKSGHDTVSWYQQALGQGPQFIFQYYEEEERQRGNFPDRFSGHQFPNYSSELNVNALLLGDSALYLCASSSLGYGYTFGSGTRLTVV.